Listed below are T cell receptor beta chains from one sample, sequenced in a study of T cell responses to AZD1222 COVID-19 vaccine. TCRdb keeps only in-frame clones here, not all; method: immunoSEQ multiplex PCR. In the table there are 100,000 to 150,000 clones, more than 85% of which are singletons. The sequences come from peripheral blood, collected on day 0 of MenACWY control vaccination. These receptor sequences come from an adult in good health. The CDR3 runs from the conserved cysteine through the conserved F or W.

CDR3 protein | V gene | CDR3 length
CASSLTSAAYEQYF | TRBV5-4 | 14
CASSYLAGFNQPQHF | TRBV6-5 | 15
CASSLLYGGLYEQYF | TRBV27 | 15
CASSSRAQGPSRTQYF | TRBV11-2 | 16
CASSYPMGEQYF | TRBV6-5 | 12
CASSVAGDRNYNEQFF | TRBV9 | 16
CATSREGGRANEQFF | TRBV15 | 15
CASSLGQDNSPLHF | TRBV5-1 | 14
CASNPGGGSYNEQFF | TRBV6-5 | 15
CASSQGDSSYEQYF | TRBV4-2 | 14
CAWSVGGKAEAFF | TRBV30 | 13
CASSLGMGLSYEQYF | TRBV7-9 | 15
CASSVPTGPNYGYTF | TRBV2 | 15
CASSSDREEPEAFF | TRBV5-1 | 14
CSAGGTSEAFF | TRBV20-1 | 11
CASSPLTGNEQYF | TRBV18 | 13
CASSLTEAGGLHEQYF | TRBV7-3 | 16
CASSPRAYGYTF | TRBV19 | 12
CASSYGQGTQPQHF | TRBV6-2/TRBV6-3 | 14
CASSLGPSGVEEQYF | TRBV5-5 | 15
CASSIGRQETQYF | TRBV19 | 13
CASSHGQGAYNSPLHF | TRBV4-2 | 16
CASMAGIGDYGYTF | TRBV5-1 | 14
CASKLSSYEQYF | TRBV6-5 | 12
CASSSGTGTLNEQYF | TRBV18 | 15
CASRGVGEKLFF | TRBV27 | 12
CASSYPGGRDYFSYEQYF | TRBV6-2/TRBV6-3 | 18
CSVGDRGGTEAFF | TRBV29-1 | 13
CASSGQGNTEAFF | TRBV2 | 13
CASSQSSGSYEQYF | TRBV11-3 | 14
CASSYSGGSPNTGELFF | TRBV6-2/TRBV6-3 | 17
CASSQPVADMNTEAFF | TRBV4-1 | 16
CASSPTNVLAQYF | TRBV7-9 | 13
CAWKASYEQYF | TRBV30 | 11
CASSFRGSTDTQYF | TRBV13 | 14
CASSSPITGAEMTGELFF | TRBV7-6 | 18
CASSYQTGGLNYGYTF | TRBV6-5 | 16
CASSTGPYGYTF | TRBV6-5 | 12
CASSLELLNTEAFF | TRBV7-9 | 14
CASSRANEKLFF | TRBV3-1/TRBV3-2 | 12
CASSFGPGQGADSNQPQHF | TRBV12-1 | 19
CASSPQTGGVGYGYTF | TRBV28 | 16
CASSREAGVSGEQYF | TRBV10-1 | 15
CASSGGGSPLHF | TRBV9 | 12
CASGGTGISNQPQHF | TRBV6-5 | 15
CASSEGTAQETQYF | TRBV5-1 | 14
CASSLPGLASTDTQYF | TRBV27 | 16
CASSLTGGREKLFF | TRBV5-6 | 14
CASHSQAGDSYEQYF | TRBV7-8 | 15
CASSESSYGYTF | TRBV25-1 | 12
CTSSLFFRVF | TRBV1 | 10
CASSLASDLARGYTF | TRBV7-9 | 15
CASSLSSVADTQYF | TRBV5-1 | 14